This T cell receptor beta chain was sequenced during a study of shared clonotypes between healthy human individuals. For the study at large: Every donor yielded three CD4 naive, three CD4 memory, two CD8 naive and one CD8 memory plate. Notes on the study in general: What naive subsets generally showed was a larger estimated richness than memory subsets showed.

Researchers partitioned CD4+ cells into CD45RA+ naive and CD45RA-negative memory subsets. TCRdb keeps only in-frame clones here, not all; method: immunoSEQ multiplex PCR. This sample carries under 2.5 million clones, just under 95% of them seen once, and the ten largest clones take approximately 0.41%. As for this clone: Its matching antigen is unknown.

The germline V gene encodes CDR1 SGHVS and CDR2 FQNEAQ. The CDR3 has 14 residues. V was clipped by 1 base and J by 5 bases, with 6 bases between them. The V and J genes are TRBV7-8 and TRBJ2-6; no definite D call. The sequencing sample was made of naive CD4+ T cells from PBMCs. Stated subset: CD45RA+ positively selected. The origin of this receptor is a man aged 18 to 29 in good health. Some clones in this sample may be carry-over from other donors' samples. The CDR3 reads CASSLDFRANVLTF. The CDR3 coding sequence is TGTGCCAGCAGCTTAGACTTCCGGGCCAACGTCCTGACTTTC.